These 7 T cell receptor beta chains were all obtained from the same sample, sequenced in a study of long-term antiretroviral therapy in people with HIV. The immunoSEQ assay was v3.0, run at survey level. Assay: immunoSEQ multiplex PCR; the TCRdb copy retains only in-frame clones and omits some. The data show approximately 16,000 clones, 88% seen once. The source was unsorted PBMCs, collected 2.3 years before starting antiretroviral therapy. These receptors all stem from a woman aged 30 to 39 with HIV.

The CDR3 sequence is CASSLSTEAFF. CDR3 nucleotides: TGTGCCAGCAGCTTGAGCACTGAAGCTTTCTTT. V usage is TRBV7-2 and J usage is TRBJ1-1; D not certain. Trimming removed 3 bases at V and 4 bases at J, with 3 bases between. Germline-derived CDR1 and CDR2 are SGHTA and FQGNSA. This CDR3 has 11 residues. Looking up the rest from reference TRBV7-2 and TRBJ1-1 gives the full variable domain: GAGVSQSPSNKVTEKGKDVELRCDPISGHTALYWYRQSLGQGLEFLIYFQGNSAPDKSGLPSDRFSAERTGGSVSTLTIQRTQQEDSAVYLCASSLSTEAFFGQGTRLTVV.

This chain joins TRBV7-9 and TRBJ1-2; D is unclear. V lost 2 bases, J lost 4 bases, and 17 bases lay in between. The germline V gene has CDR1 SEHNR and CDR2 FQNEAQ (reference sequence). The CDR3 runs to 16 residues. CDR3 region: CASSLMGQPQTYGYTF. The CDR3, as DNA: TGTGCCAGCAGCTTAATGGGTCAACCCCAGACCTATGGCTACACCTTC.

V usage is TRBV2 and J usage is TRBJ2-7, with D unresolved. Germline CDR1 and CDR2: SNHLY and FYNNEI. The CDR3 contains 11 residues. Between the trimmed V and J ends, which lost 3 bases and 2 bases, there was a span of 2 bases. This chain's CDR3 is CASSEAYEQYF. The CDR3 bases are TGTGCCAGCAGTGAGGCCTACGAGCAGTACTTC.

As regards this clone: The junction differs from germline at one of its ends, possibly a read error. The chain combines TRBV7-2 with TRBJ1-5; D unclear. CDR1 and CDR2 from the germline V gene are SGHTA and FQGNSA. The CDR3 totals 13 residues. CDR3 residues: CASSLYSDQPQHF. In DNA, the CDR3 is TGTGCCAGCAGCTTATATAGCGATCAGCCCCAGCATTTT.

In its sample, this clone was seen a few times. The V and J genes are TRBV4-1 and TRBJ1-1; D is undetermined. This CDR3 has 14 residues. Between the trimmed V and J ends, which lost 0 bases and 0 bases, there was a span of 5 bases. The V gene's germline CDR1 is MGHRA and CDR2 YSYEKL. CDR3 coding DNA: TGCGCCAGCAGCCAAGATAGCATGAACACTGAAGCTTTCTTT. It is translated as CASSQDSMNTEAFF.

The chain is built from TRBV5-4 and TRBJ2-1, with D perhaps TRBD1 or TRBD2 (5 bases each). The CDR3 runs to 13 residues. Germline V CDR1 and CDR2: SGHNT, YYREEE (reference sequence). Trimming removed 4 bases from V and 7 bases from J, with 12 bases in between. The CDR3 DNA reads TGTGCCAGCAGCCCCCCGGGGCAAAATGAGCAGTTCTTC. It specifies CASSPPGQNEQFF.

The chain carries TRBV19 and TRBJ2-1; 13 bases map to TRBD2. CDR3 length: 16 amino acids. Germline assignment: CDR1 LNHDA and CDR2 SQIVND (reference sequence). The V segment lost 3 bases and the J segment 10 bases; nucleotides outside the gene matches: 9. As DNA, the CDR3 is TGTGCCAGTAGTATCCTGACTAGCGGGGGGCCTTTCGAGCAGTTCTTC. Amino acids: CASSILTSGGPFEQFF.